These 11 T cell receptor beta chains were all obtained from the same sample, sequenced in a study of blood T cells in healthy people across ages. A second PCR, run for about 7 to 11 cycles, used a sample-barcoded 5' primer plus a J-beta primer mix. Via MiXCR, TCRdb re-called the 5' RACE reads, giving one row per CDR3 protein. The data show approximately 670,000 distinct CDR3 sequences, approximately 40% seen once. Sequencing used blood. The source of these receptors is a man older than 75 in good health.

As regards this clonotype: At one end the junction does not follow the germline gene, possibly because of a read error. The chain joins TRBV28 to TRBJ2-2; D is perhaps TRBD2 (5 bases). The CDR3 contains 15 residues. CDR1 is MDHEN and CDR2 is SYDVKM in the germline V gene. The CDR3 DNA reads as TGTGCCAGCAGTTTGGACGCCCGCGACACCGGGGAGCCGTTTTTT. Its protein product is CASSLDARDTGEPFF.

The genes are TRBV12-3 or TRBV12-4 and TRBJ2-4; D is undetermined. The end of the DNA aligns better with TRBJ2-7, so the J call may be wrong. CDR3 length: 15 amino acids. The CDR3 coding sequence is TGTGCCAGCAGTTACCGGGCTACCCGAGGAAGCGAGCAGTACTTC. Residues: CASSYRATRGSEQYF.

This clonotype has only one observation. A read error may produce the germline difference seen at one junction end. The CDR3 region has the DNA TGTGTCAGCAGCTCCAGGACTAGCGGGAACACAGATACACAGTATTTT. Protein sequence: CVSSSRTSGNTDTQYF. This rearrangement joins TRBV7-2 to TRBJ2-3; 12 bases match TRBD2. The CDR3 runs 16 residues. Germline CDR1 SGHTA, CDR2 FQGNSA.

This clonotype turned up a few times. CDR3 coding DNA: TGCAGCGTTGGTTTGGGGGACAATGAGCAGTACTTC. Residues: CSVGLGDNEQYF. V is TRBV29-1 and J is TRBJ2-1; the D gene is possibly TRBD1 (6 bases). TRBJ2-7 matches the DNA end more closely, so the J call is doubtful. CDR3 length: 12 residues. Per the germline V gene, CDR1 is SQVTM and CDR2 is ANQGSEA.

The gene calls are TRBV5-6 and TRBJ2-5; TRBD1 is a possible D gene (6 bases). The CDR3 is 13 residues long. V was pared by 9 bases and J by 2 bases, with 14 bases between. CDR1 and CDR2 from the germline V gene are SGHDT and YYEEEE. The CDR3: CATQRTAQETQYF. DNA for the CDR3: TGTGCCACCCAGAGGACAGCGCAAGAGACCCAGTACTTC.

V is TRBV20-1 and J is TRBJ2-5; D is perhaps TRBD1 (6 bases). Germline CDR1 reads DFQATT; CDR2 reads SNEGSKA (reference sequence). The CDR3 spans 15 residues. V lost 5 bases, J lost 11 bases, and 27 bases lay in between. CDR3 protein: CSAGKIQGRHNEQYF. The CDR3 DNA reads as TGCAGTGCTGGAAAAATACAGGGAAGACACAATGAGCAGTACTTC.

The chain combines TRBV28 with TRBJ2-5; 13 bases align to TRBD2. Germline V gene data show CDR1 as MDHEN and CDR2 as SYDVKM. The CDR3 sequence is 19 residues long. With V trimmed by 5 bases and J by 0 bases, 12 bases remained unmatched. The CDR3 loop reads CASSRKTGTSGMYQETQYF. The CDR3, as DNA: TGTGCCAGCAGTAGAAAAACGGGGACTAGCGGGATGTACCAAGAGACCCAGTACTTC.

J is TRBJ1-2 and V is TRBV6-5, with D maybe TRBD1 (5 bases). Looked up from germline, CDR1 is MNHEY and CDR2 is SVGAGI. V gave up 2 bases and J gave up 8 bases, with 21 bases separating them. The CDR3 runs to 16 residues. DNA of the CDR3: TGTGCCAGCAGTTACCCTCTCGGACACGGAATGCGCGGCTACACCTTC. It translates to CASSYPLGHGMRGYTF.

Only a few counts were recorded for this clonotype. The CDR3 DNA reads as TGTGCCACCGGGACGCAGAACTACGAGCAGTACTTC. Amino acid sequence: CATGTQNYEQYF. The V call is TRBV15, the J call TRBJ2-7, with D perhaps matching TRBD1 or TRBD2 (5 bases each). Germline lookup yields CDR1 LNHNV and CDR2 YYDKDF (reference sequence). CDR3 length: 12 residues. The ends were cut back, 8 bases at V and 3 bases at J, with 11 bases in the middle. Full variable domain (outside the CDR3, taken from reference TRBV15 and TRBJ2-7): DAMVIQNPRYQVTQFGKPVTLSCSQTLNHNVMYWYQQKSSQAPKLLFHYYDKDFNNEADTPDNFQSRRPNTSFCFLDIRSPGLGDTAMYLCATGTQNYEQYFGPGTRLTVT.

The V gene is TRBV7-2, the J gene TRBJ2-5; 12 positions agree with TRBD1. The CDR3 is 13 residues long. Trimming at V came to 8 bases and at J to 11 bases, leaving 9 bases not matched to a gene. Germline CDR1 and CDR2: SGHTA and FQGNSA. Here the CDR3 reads CASGDRGRPQQYF. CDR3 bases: TGTGCCAGCGGGGACAGGGGGCGCCCGCAGCAGTACTTC.

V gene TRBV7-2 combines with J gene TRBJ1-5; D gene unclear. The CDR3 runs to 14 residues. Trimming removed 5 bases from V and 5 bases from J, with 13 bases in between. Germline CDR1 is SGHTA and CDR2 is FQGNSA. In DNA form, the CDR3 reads TGTGCCAGCAGCGTCAGACGGTGGGATCAGCCCCAGCATTTT. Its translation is CASSVRRWDQPQHF.